The T cell receptor (beta chain) described here comes from a study of cytomegalovirus exposure and HLA in healthy donors. Turning to this clone: The antigen is unknown.

Study-wide findings and caveats: Available immune exposure information was restricted to CMV serostatus only. Using a false discovery rate of 0.05, a later analysis showed that approximately 16,000 TCR beta sequences were associated with HLA alleles. Segments of the TCR beta V type were, in most cases, productive about 90% or about 30% of the time in an earlier analysis.

A multiplex PCR was run with 60 Vbeta primers and 13 Jbeta primers. Assay: immunoSEQ multiplex PCR; the TCRdb copy retains only in-frame clones and omits some. The sample contains about 210,000 clones, about 79% of which appear only once. Germline V gene sequence: CDR1 MDHEN, CDR2 SYDVKM. The junction had 5 bases not matched to a gene; V was cut back by 5 bases and J by 0 bases. This CDR3 has 15 residues. The chain couples TRBV28 to TRBJ2-3; TRBD1 matches 7 bases. The sequence was collected from a male donor in good health and CMV-seronegative. Sequencing was carried out using PBMCs. CDR3 bases: TGTGCCAGCAGTAATGGACAGGTCAGCACAGATACGCAGTATTTT. Its translation is CASSNGQVSTDTQYF.